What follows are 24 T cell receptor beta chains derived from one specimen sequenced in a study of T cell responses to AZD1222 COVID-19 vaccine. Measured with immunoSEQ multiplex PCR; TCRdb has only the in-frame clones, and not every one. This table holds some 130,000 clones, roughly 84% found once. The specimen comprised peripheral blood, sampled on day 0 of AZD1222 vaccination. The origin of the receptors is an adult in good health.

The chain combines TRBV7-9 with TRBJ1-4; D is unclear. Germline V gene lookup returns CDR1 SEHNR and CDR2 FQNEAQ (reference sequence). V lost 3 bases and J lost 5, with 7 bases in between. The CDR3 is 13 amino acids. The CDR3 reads CASSFTGNEKLFF. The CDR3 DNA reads TGTGCCAGCAGCTTTACCGGGAATGAAAAACTGTTTTTT.

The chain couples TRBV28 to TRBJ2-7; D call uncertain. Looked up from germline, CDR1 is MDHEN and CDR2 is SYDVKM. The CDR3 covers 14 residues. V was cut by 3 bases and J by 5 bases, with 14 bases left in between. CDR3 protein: CASSFEGLGNEQYF. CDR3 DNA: TGTGCCAGCAGTTTTGAAGGGTTAGGGAACGAGCAGTACTTC.

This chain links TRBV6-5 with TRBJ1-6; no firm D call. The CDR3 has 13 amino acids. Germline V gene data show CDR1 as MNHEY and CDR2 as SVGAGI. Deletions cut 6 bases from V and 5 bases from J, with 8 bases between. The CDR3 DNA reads TGTGCCAGCAGGGTGGCCGATAATTCACCCCTCCACTTT. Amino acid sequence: CASRVADNSPLHF.

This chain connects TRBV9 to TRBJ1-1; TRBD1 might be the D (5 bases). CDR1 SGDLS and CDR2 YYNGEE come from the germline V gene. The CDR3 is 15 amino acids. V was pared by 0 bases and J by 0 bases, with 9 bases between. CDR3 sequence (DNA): TGTGCCAGCAGCGTAGGCTTGGACATGAACACTGAAGCTTTCTTT. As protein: CASSVGLDMNTEAFF.

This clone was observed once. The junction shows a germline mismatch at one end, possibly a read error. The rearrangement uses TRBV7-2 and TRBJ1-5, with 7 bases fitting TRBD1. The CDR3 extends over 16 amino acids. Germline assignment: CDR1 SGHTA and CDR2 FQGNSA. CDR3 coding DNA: TGTGCCAGCAGTTTAGAGGGGGCGTCGGGCAATCAGCCCCAGCATTTT. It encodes CASSLEGASGNQPQHF.

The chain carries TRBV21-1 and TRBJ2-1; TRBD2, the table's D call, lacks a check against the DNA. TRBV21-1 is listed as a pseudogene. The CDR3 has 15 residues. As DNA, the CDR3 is TGTGCCAGCAGACGTAACGGGGGTTTCCCCTATGAGCAGTTCTTC. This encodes CASRRNGGFPYEQFF.

CDR3 nucleotide sequence: TGTGCCAGCTCACCAGTGCAGGACACTGAAGCTTTCTTT. Its protein product is CASSPVQDTEAFF. The rearrangement uses TRBV18 and TRBJ1-1; D is ambiguous. Germline-derived CDR1 and CDR2 are KGHSH and LQKENI. The CDR3 totals 13 residues. Between the trimmed V and J ends, which lost 2 bases and 3 bases, there was a span of 7 bases.

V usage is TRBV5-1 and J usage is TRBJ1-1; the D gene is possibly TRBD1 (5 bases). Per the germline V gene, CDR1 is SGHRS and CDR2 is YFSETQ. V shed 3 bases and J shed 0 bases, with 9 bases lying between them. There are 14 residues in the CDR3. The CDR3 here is CASSSGLMNTEAFF. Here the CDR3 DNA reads TGCGCCAGCAGCTCAGGGCTGATGAACACTGAAGCTTTCTTT.

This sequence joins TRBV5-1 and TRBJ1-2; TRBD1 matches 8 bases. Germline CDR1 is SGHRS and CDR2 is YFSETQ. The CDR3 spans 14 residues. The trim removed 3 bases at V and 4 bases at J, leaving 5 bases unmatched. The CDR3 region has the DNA TGCGCCAGCAGCTCGACAGGGGCCAGCTATGGCTACACCTTC. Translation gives CASSSTGASYGYTF.

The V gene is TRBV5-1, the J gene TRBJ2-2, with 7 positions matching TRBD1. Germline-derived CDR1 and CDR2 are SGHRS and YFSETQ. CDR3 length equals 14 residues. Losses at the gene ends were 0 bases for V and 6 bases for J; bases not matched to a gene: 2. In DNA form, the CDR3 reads TGCGCCAGCAGCTTGGTGCAGGGGGCCGGGGAGCTGTTTTTT. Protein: CASSLVQGAGELFF.

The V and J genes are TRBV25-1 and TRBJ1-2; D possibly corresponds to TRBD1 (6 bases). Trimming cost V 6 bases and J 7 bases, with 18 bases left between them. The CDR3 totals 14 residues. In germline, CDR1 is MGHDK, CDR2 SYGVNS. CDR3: CASRPSTGSGGYTF. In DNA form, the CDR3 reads TGTGCCAGCAGACCATCAACAGGGAGTGGTGGCTACACCTTC.

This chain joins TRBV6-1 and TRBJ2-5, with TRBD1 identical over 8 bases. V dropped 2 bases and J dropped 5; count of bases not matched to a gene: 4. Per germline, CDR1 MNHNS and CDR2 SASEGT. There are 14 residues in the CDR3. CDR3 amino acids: CASSEQGAGETQYF. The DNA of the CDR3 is TGTGCCAGCAGTGAACAGGGGGCGGGGGAGACCCAGTACTTC.

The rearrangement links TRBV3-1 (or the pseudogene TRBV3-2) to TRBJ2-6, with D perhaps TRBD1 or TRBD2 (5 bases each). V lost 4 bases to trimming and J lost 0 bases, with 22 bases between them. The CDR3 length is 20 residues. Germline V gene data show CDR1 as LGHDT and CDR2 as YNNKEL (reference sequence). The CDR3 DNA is TGTGCCAGCAGCCGGTTAAAAGCAGCAGGGACGAGCTCTGGGGCCAACGTCCTGACTTTC. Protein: CASSRLKAAGTSSGANVLTF.

Here the CDR3 reads CASQRGQGLEKLFF. The CDR3 DNA reads as TGTGCCAGCCAAAGGGGACAGGGGCTTGAAAAACTGTTTTTT. The J gene is TRBJ1-4, the V gene TRBV2; 10 nucleotides line up with TRBD1. The germline gives CDR1 SNHLY, CDR2 FYNNEI. The trim removed 8 bases at V and 7 bases at J, leaving 7 bases unmatched. CDR3 length: 14 amino acids.

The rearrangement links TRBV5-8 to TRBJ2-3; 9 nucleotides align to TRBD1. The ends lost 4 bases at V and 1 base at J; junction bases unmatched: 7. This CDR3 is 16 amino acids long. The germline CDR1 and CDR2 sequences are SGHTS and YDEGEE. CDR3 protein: CASSMDRGSRTDTQYF. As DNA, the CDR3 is TGTGCCAGCAGCATGGACAGGGGATCTCGCACAGATACGCAGTATTTT. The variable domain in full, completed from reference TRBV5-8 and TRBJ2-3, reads EAGVTQSPTHLIKTRGQQATLRCSPISGHTSVYWYQQALGLGLQFLLWYDEGEERNRGNFPPRFSGRQFPNYSSELNVNALELEDSALYLCASSMDRGSRTDTQYFGPGTRLTVL.

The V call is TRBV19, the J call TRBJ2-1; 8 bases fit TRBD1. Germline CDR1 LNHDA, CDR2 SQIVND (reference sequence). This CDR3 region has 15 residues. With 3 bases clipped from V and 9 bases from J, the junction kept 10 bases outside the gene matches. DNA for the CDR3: TGTGCCAGTAGTATCTTCGGACAGGGAGTAGGTGAGCAGTTCTTC. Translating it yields CASSIFGQGVGEQFF.

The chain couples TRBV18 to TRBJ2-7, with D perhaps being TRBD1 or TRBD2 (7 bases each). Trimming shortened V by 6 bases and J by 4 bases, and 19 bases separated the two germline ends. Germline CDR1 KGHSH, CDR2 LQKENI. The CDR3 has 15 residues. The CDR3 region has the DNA TGTGCCAGCTCTCCAGTACAGGGGAGGGAATACGAGCAGTACTTC. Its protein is CASSPVQGREYEQYF.

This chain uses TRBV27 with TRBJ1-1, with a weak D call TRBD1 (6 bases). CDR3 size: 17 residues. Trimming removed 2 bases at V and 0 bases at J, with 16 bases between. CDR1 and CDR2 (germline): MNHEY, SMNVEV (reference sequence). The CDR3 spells CASSLRGGGGMNTEAFF. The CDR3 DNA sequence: TGTGCCAGCAGTTTAAGGGGAGGGGGTGGTATGAACACTGAAGCTTTCTTT.

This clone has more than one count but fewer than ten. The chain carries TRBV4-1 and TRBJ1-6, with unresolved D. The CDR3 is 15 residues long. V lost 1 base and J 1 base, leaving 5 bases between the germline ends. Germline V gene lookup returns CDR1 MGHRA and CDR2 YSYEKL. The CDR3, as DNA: TGCGCCAGCAGCCAAGGGGGATCCTATAATTCACCCCTCCACTTT. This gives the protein CASSQGGSYNSPLHF.

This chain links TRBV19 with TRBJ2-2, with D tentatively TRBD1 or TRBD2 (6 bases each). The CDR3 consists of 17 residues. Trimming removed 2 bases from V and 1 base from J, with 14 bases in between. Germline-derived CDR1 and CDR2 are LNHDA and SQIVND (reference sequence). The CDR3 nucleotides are TGTGCCAGTAGTATATTGTGGGGGGCCCTGAACACCGGGGAGCTGTTTTTT. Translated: CASSILWGALNTGELFF.

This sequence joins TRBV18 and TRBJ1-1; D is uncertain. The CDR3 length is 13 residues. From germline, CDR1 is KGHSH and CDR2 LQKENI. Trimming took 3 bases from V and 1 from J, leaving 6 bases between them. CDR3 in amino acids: CASSPTANTEAFF. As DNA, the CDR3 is TGTGCCAGCTCACCCACGGCGAACACTGAAGCTTTCTTT.

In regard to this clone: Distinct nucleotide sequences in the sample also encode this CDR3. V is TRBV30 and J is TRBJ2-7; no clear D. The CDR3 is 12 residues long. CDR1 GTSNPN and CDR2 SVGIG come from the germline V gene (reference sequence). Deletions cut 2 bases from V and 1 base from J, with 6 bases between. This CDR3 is CAWSTGSYEQYF. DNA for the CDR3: TGTGCCTGGAGTACTGGATCCTACGAGCAGTACTTC.

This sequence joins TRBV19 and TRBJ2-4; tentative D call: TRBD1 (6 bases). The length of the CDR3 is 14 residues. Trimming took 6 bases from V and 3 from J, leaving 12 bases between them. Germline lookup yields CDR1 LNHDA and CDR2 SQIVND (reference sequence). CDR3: CASSRQDLKNIQYF. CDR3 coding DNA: TGTGCCAGTAGCCGACAGGATCTCAAAAACATTCAGTACTTC.

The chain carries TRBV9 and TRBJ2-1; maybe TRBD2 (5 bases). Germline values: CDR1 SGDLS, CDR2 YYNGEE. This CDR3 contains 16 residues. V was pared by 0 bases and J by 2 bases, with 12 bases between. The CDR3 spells CASSVATAEPYNEQFF. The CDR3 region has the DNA TGTGCCAGCAGCGTAGCTACAGCGGAACCCTACAATGAGCAGTTCTTC. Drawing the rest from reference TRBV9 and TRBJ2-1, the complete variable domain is DSGVTQTPKHLITATGQRVTLRCSPRSGDLSVYWYQQSLDQGLQFLIQYYNGEERAKGNILERFSAQQFPDLHSELNLSSLELGDSALYFCASSVATAEPYNEQFFGPGTRLTVL.